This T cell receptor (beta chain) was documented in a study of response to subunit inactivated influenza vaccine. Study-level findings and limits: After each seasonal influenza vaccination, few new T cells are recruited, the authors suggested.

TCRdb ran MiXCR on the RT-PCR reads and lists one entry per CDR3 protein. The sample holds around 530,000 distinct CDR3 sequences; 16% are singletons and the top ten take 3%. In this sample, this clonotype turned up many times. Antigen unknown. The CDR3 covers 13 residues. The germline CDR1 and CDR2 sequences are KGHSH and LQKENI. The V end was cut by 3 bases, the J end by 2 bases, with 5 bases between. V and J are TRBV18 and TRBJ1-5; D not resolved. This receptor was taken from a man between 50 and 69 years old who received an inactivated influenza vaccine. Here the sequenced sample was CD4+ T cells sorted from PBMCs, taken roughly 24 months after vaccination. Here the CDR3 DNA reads TGTGCCAGCTCACCTGAGCGCAATCAGCCCCAGCATTTT. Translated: CASSPERNQPQHF.